A single sample is the source of the 2 T cell receptor beta chains below, sequenced in a study of CD8+CD57+ T cells in acquired aplastic anemia. Selection for sequencing was limited to patients who had shown CD8+CD57+ cell expansion by flow cytometry. For CDR3 and TCR beta VDJ profiling, genomic DNA was the template used. A single record per CDR3 protein comes from TCRdb applying MiXCR to the reads. Of approximately 300,000 distinct CDR3 sequences in the sample, around three fifths were seen once. Input material: sorted CD4+, CD8+, or CD8+CD57+ T cells (not recorded which) from PBMCs. These TCRs come from a human donor with aplastic anemia.

The chain combines TRBV7-2 with TRBJ2-7; D gene ambiguous. Germline CDR1 SGHTA, CDR2 FQGNSA. There are 13 residues in the CDR3. V was pared by 1 base and J by 4 bases, with 8 bases between. The CDR3 loop reads CASSLEPLYEQYF. Here the CDR3 DNA reads TGTGCCAGCAGCTTAGAACCCCTTTACGAGCAGTACTTC. The full variable domain, with the rest looked up from reference TRBV7-2 and TRBJ2-7, is GAGVSQSPSNKVTEKGKDVELRCDPISGHTALYWYRQSLGQGLEFLIYFQGNSAPDKSGLPSDRFSAERTGGSVSTLTIQRTQQEDSAVYLCASSLEPLYEQYFGPGTRLTVT.

The CDR3 reads CASSSFSSGGVETQYF. DNA of the CDR3: TGCGCCAGCAGCTCATTCTCTAGCGGGGGAGTGGAGACCCAGTACTTC. The V and J genes are TRBV5-1 and TRBJ2-5, with 10 bases aligning to TRBD2. The CDR3 loop spans 16 amino acids. CDR1 SGHRS and CDR2 YFSETQ come from the germline V gene. J gave up 5 bases and V 3 bases, and 10 bases lay outside the gene matches.